A single sample is the source of the 14 T cell receptor beta chains below, sequenced in a study of CD8 T cells in ankylosing spondylitis. General study results and limits: A TCR beta motif made of about eight highly homologous variants seemed typical of ankylosing spondylitis blood.

These receptors have no known antigen. TCRdb reprocessed the 5' RACE reads with MiXCR, giving one entry per CDR3 protein. The sample records more than 650,000 distinct CDR3 sequences, around 11% being singletons. The source material was blood, either unsorted or a sorted T cell fraction (not recorded which). Receptors originate from a male donor with ankylosing spondylitis.

The CDR3 loop is CATSAPTERPGANVLTF. DNA for the CDR3: TGTGCCACCAGTGCCCCGACAGAAAGACCTGGGGCCAACGTCCTGACTTTC. The chain joins TRBV24-1 to TRBJ2-6, with D tentatively TRBD1 (5 bases). This CDR3 comprises 17 residues. CDR1 and CDR2 from the germline V gene are KGHDR and SFDVKD. V lost 5 bases to trimming and J lost 2 bases, with 15 bases between them.

This clonotype was seen only a few times. The rearrangement uses TRBV4-1 and TRBJ1-1; 8 bases are a match to TRBD1. This CDR3 is 19 amino acids long. The J segment lost 1 base and the V segment lost 1 base, leaving 14 bases of the junction unmatched. Germline assignment: CDR1 MGHRA and CDR2 YSYEKL. The CDR3 is CASSQVLIARDRTNTEAFF. Here the CDR3 DNA reads TGCGCCAGCAGCCAAGTACTAATAGCTCGGGACAGGACGAACACTGAAGCTTTCTTT.

This clonotype has more than one count but fewer than ten. The V call is TRBV7-2, the J call TRBJ1-4; unclear D gene. Germline V gives CDR1 SGHTA, CDR2 FQGNSA. V gave up 6 bases and J gave up 5 bases, with 13 bases separating them. The CDR3 has 14 amino acids. CDR3 nucleotides: TGTGCCAGCAGGTGGACCGATGGGAATGAAAAACTGTTTTTT. Protein sequence: CASRWTDGNEKLFF. Filled out from reference TRBV7-2 and TRBJ1-4, the complete variable domain reads GAGVSQSPSNKVTEKGKDVELRCDPISGHTALYWYRQSLGQGLEFLIYFQGNSAPDKSGLPSDRFSAERTGGSVSTLTIQRTQQEDSAVYLCASRWTDGNEKLFFGSGTQLSVL.

The chain carries TRBV10-2 and TRBJ2-3; no clear D. CDR1 WSHSY and CDR2 SAAADI come from the germline V gene. This CDR3 region has 11 residues. With 8 bases removed from V and 2 bases from J, the gap between germline ends came to 5 bases. CDR3 in amino acids: CASLNTDTQYF. The CDR3 nucleotides are TGCGCCAGCCTAAACACAGATACGCAGTATTTT.

This clonotype was counted only a few times. This chain joins TRBV5-1 and TRBJ2-1; D perhaps matches TRBD2 (6 bases). The CDR3 is 16 amino acids. Looked up from germline, CDR1 is SGHRS and CDR2 is YFSETQ. The V end was cut by 3 bases, the J end by 0 bases, with 13 bases between. In DNA form, the CDR3 reads TGCGCCAGCAGCTCCGTCGGGACTGGCTCCTACAATGAGCAGTTCTTC. This codes for CASSSVGTGSYNEQFF.

This chain joins TRBV4-3 and TRBJ1-1; 7 positions match TRBD1. The J segment lost 4 bases and the V segment lost 0 bases, leaving 5 bases of the junction unmatched. The length of the CDR3 is 15 residues. Germline CDR1 reads LGHNA; CDR2 reads YSLEER. CDR3 DNA sequence: TGCGCCAGCAGCCAAGATCCCAGGGGGGGCACTGAAGCTTTCTTT. Its translation is CASSQDPRGGTEAFF.

The chain links TRBV10-3 to TRBJ2-2; no definite D call. Germline CDR1 and CDR2: ENHRY and SYGVKD. Trimming took off 5 bases at V and 3 bases at J, with 10 bases between the two ends. CDR3 length equals 14 residues. The CDR3 reads CAISPRTYTGELFF. The CDR3 nucleotides are TGTGCCATCAGTCCCCGGACCTACACCGGGGAGCTGTTTTTT.

Only a few counts were recorded for this clonotype. Written as DNA, the CDR3 is TGCAGCGTTGCGGAAATGTGGGGGAAAGAGACCCAGTACTTC. Translation: CSVAEMWGKETQYF. The chain joins TRBV29-1 to TRBJ2-5; either TRBD1 or TRBD2 may fit D (5 bases each). The CDR3 is 14 residues long. CDR1 and CDR2 from the germline V gene are SQVTM and ANQGSEA. The V gene lost 4 bases and the J gene lost 3 bases, with 15 bases spanning the gap.

The chain uses TRBV20-1 and TRBJ2-7; TRBD1 agrees at 8 bases. CDR3 length: 15 amino acids. The V gene's germline CDR1 is DFQATT and CDR2 SNEGSKA (reference sequence). The V segment lost 0 bases and the J segment 5 bases; nucleotides outside the gene matches: 9. As DNA, the CDR3 is TGCAGTGCTAGAGATTACAGGGGGAATTACAACGAGCAGTACTTC. Its protein is CSARDYRGNYNEQYF.

This clonotype was observed a single time. The rearrangement links TRBV15 to TRBJ2-7; 7 nucleotides match TRBD1. Germline loops: CDR1 LNHNV, CDR2 YYDKDF (reference sequence). This CDR3 has 13 amino acids. Unmatched junction bases numbered 5, after V lost 0 bases and J lost 9 bases. This CDR3 reads CATSREGRGTQYF. DNA of the CDR3: TGTGCCACCAGCAGAGAGGGCAGGGGGACGCAGTACTTC.

The chain combines TRBV6-1 with TRBJ2-2, with 9 bases fitting TRBD1. V dropped 6 bases and J dropped 1; count of bases not matched to a gene: 12. The germline gives CDR1 MNHNS, CDR2 SASEGT. This CDR3 region has 18 residues. This CDR3 reads CASRTGLQGAKNTGELFF. The CDR3 region has the DNA TGTGCCAGCAGGACGGGGCTACAGGGGGCGAAGAACACCGGGGAGCTGTTTTTT.

This clonotype was seen a few times. V is TRBV7-2 and J is TRBJ2-7, with a weak D call TRBD2 (6 bases). Looked up from germline, CDR1 is SGHTA and CDR2 is FQGNSA. The CDR3 length is 14 residues. V lost 1 base, J lost 3 bases, and 10 bases lay in between. The CDR3 is CASSLVRERYEQYF. CDR3 nucleotide sequence: TGTGCCAGCAGCTTAGTCCGGGAGCGCTACGAGCAGTACTTC.

In its sample, this clonotype was seen many times. The chain uses TRBV29-1 and TRBJ2-7; D gene ambiguous. Looked up from germline, CDR1 is SQVTM and CDR2 is ANQGSEA. The CDR3 totals 11 residues. Trimming took off 6 bases at V and 4 bases at J, with 10 bases between the two ends. The CDR3 DNA reads TGCAGCGTAGTTCAAGGTTACGAGCAGTACTTC. Encoded protein: CSVVQGYEQYF.

The chain carries TRBV20-1 and TRBJ2-3; 8 bases fit TRBD1. Germline assignment: CDR1 DFQATT and CDR2 SNEGSKA (reference sequence). The CDR3 is 15 residues long. J was trimmed by 1 base and V by 1 base; bases with no gene match: 4. In DNA form, the CDR3 reads TGCAGTGCTAGAGGAAAACAGGGGGGCACAGATACGCAGTATTTT. Its protein is CSARGKQGGTDTQYF.